This T cell receptor beta chain derives from a study of CXCR3-negative and CXCR3-positive naive CD8 T cells. About this clonotype itself: Its specificity is unknown.

Study observations and caveats: A higher hydrophobicity marked the TRB CDR3s of CXCR3-positive naive cells versus CXCR3-negative naive cells.

5' RACE with UMI labels generated the TRB cDNA libraries. TCRdb reprocessed the 5' RACE reads and keeps a single row for each CDR3 protein, giving no DNA. The sample has some 99,000 distinct CDR3 sequences, and its top ten clones hold about 1.1%. The sequencing sample was made of naive CXCR3+ CD8+ T cells from blood. Subset meaning: CD45RO-CCR7+CD27+CD95- naive CD8+ T cells expressing CXCR3 (TNR3+). This clonotype was sampled from a human donor in good health. Some clones in this sample may be carry-over from other donors' samples.

The CDR3 sequence: CASSRYSGNEQFF. This sequence joins TRBV12-3 or TRBV12-4 and TRBJ2-1; with no DNA, the TCRdb D assignment of TRBD2 cannot be verified. CDR3 size: 13 residues.